The clone carrying this TCR beta chain was counted a few times. Its specificity is not known. There are 16 residues in the CDR3. V dropped 0 bases and J dropped 5; count of bases not matched to a gene: 4. The germline CDR1 and CDR2 sequences are SGHAT and FQNNGV. Profiled with immunoSEQ multiplex PCR; TCRdb holds only in-frame clones, not every one. The sample carries tens of thousands of clones, more than 80% recorded once. The record originates from a study of STAT5B mutations in CD4+ large granular lymphocyte leukemia. Study findings and constraints: 25% of private leukemic clonotypes occurred rarely in other patients' non-leukemic repertoires. CD4-sorted patient repertoires seemed more clonal than healthy CD4+ repertoires. Higher CD4+ than CD8+ T-LGLL clonality might reflect small sample size.

The sample consisted of CD4+ T cells from blood buffy coats. This clonotype originated in a human donor in good health. This chain joins TRBV11-2 and TRBJ2-5, with 12 nucleotides matching TRBD2. CDR3 bases: TGTGCCAGCAGCTTAGATCGACTAGCGGGAGTTGAGACCCAGTACTTC. This sequence encodes CASSLDRLAGVETQYF.